These 19 T cell receptor beta chains came from one sample sequenced in a study of blood T cell repertoires in COVID-19. This table comes from immunoSEQ multiplex PCR, and its TCRdb copy is limited to in-frame clones, with some not included. Here the sample spans tens of thousands of clones, about 86% being singletons. The specimen was peripheral blood. These receptors all stem from a man between 45 and 60 years old with acute or convalescent COVID-19.

V usage is TRBV14 and J usage is TRBJ2-7; 7 nucleotides line up with TRBD1. This CDR3 contains 14 residues. V was clipped by 4 bases and J by 3 bases; unmatched bases: 6. Germline assignment: CDR1 SGHDN and CDR2 FVKESK. The CDR3 loop is CASSRPGQDYEQYF. The CDR3 nucleotides are TGTGCCAGCAGCCGCCCTGGACAGGACTACGAGCAGTACTTC.

The chain links TRBV19 to TRBJ2-7; the match to TRBD1 covers 9 bases. Germline CDR1 reads LNHDA; CDR2 reads SQIVND (reference sequence). This CDR3 is built from 14 residues. The ends lost 7 bases at V and 4 bases at J; junction bases unmatched: 8. CDR3 amino acids: CASTTGTGTYEQYF. CDR3 coding DNA: TGTGCCAGTACGACCGGGACAGGGACATACGAGCAGTACTTC.

The chain joins TRBV14 to TRBJ1-2, with TRBD1 matching over 8 bases. The CDR3 runs 13 residues. V shed 5 bases and J 5 bases; nucleotides not matched to a gene: 4. The V gene's germline CDR1 is SGHDN and CDR2 FVKESK. The DNA of the CDR3 is TGTGCCAGCAGCGTGGACAGGGTATATGGCTACACCTTC. Residues: CASSVDRVYGYTF.

The V call is TRBV11-2, the J call TRBJ1-1, with D unresolved. V lost 3 bases and J lost 1, with 9 bases in between. Germline assignment: CDR1 SGHAT and CDR2 FQNNGV. The CDR3 sequence is 14 residues long. The CDR3 sequence: CASSFRSGNTEAFF. The CDR3, as DNA: TGTGCCAGCAGCTTCCGAAGCGGGAACACTGAAGCTTTCTTT.

In its sample, this clone was seen a few times. The chain is built from TRBV11-2 and TRBJ2-3; 7 bases agree with TRBD2. Germline assignment: CDR1 SGHAT and CDR2 FQNNGV. The CDR3 consists of 13 residues. The V gene end was trimmed by 6 bases and the J gene end by 2 bases; junction bases not matched to a gene: 2. CDR3 residues: CASRGGFTDTQYF. CDR3 DNA sequence: TGTGCCAGCAGGGGGGGGTTCACAGATACGCAGTATTTT.

This chain connects TRBV5-4 to TRBJ2-4; D is perhaps TRBD2 (5 bases). This CDR3 is 16 amino acids long. V lost 0 bases and J lost 0, with 10 bases in between. Germline lookup yields CDR1 SGHNT and CDR2 YYREEE (reference sequence). CDR3 nucleotides: TGTGCCAGCAGCTTGGGGACTGACCTAGCCAAAAACATTCAGTACTTC. Amino acid sequence: CASSLGTDLAKNIQYF. Together with reference TRBV5-4 and TRBJ2-4, the CDR3 gives the full variable domain: ETGVTQSPTHLIKTRGQQVTLRCSSQSGHNTVSWYQQALGQGPQFIFQYYREEENGRGNFPPRFSGLQFPNYSSELNVNALELDDSALYLCASSLGTDLAKNIQYFGAGTRLSVL.

This chain uses TRBV19 with TRBJ2-5; D remains ambiguous. CDR3 length equals 12 residues. The V end lost 10 bases, the J end lost 1 base, and 10 bases lay between the germline ends. Germline CDR1 and CDR2: LNHDA and SQIVND (reference sequence). The CDR3 DNA is TGTGCCACCCGGGTGAGCCAAGAGACCCAGTACTTC. It codes for CATRVSQETQYF.

The chain carries TRBV27 and TRBJ2-7; 8 positions agree with TRBD1. CDR3 size: 16 residues. V trimming: 2 bases; J trimming: 0 bases; junction bases outside the gene matches: 6. The germline CDR1 and CDR2 sequences are MNHEY and SMNVEV (reference sequence). The CDR3 protein is CASSLRSGGSSYEQYF. The DNA for the CDR3 is TGTGCCAGCAGTTTAAGGTCAGGGGGCAGCTCCTACGAGCAGTACTTC.

The CDR3, as DNA: TGTGCCAGCAGCTTGTCAGGGGGTAGATCACCCCTCCACTTT. Translating gives CASSLSGGRSPLHF. This chain links TRBV5-4 with TRBJ1-6, with 7 bases lining up with TRBD1. J gave up 10 bases and V 1 base, and 5 bases lay outside the gene matches. CDR1 and CDR2 from the germline V gene are SGHNT and YYREEE (reference sequence). The CDR3 has 14 residues.

V and J are TRBV9 and TRBJ2-5, with 9 bases lining up with TRBD2. The CDR3 is 15 amino acids. V lost 4 bases and J lost 2; bases outside the gene matches: 6. Germline V lookup: CDR1 SGDLS, CDR2 YYNGEE. This chain's CDR3 is CASSPPAGGQETQYF. DNA of the CDR3: TGTGCCAGCAGCCCTCCAGCGGGGGGTCAAGAGACCCAGTACTTC.

To note about this clone: Other nucleotide sequences from this sample produce the same CDR3. The J gene is TRBJ2-1, the V gene TRBV4-2; 12 bases map to TRBD2. Germline loops: CDR1 LGHNA, CDR2 YNFKEQ. The CDR3 is 15 amino acids. The J segment lost 5 bases and the V segment lost 1 base, leaving 0 bases of the junction unmatched. CDR3 nucleotide sequence: TGTGCCAGCAGCCAAGGACTAGCGGGGGACAATGAGCAGTTCTTC. It specifies CASSQGLAGDNEQFF.

V gene TRBV5-5 combines with J gene TRBJ2-2; TRBD2 matches at 9 bases. Germline V gene lookup returns CDR1 SGHKS and CDR2 YYEKEE (reference sequence). V was pared by 4 bases and J by 3 bases, with 4 bases of the junction left unmatched. The CDR3 contains 15 residues. In DNA, the CDR3 is TGTGCCAGCAGCCGGACTAGCGAGTACACCGGGGAGCTGTTTTTT. It yields the protein CASSRTSEYTGELFF.

The chain combines TRBV18 with TRBJ1-2; no clear D. Germline CDR1 and CDR2: KGHSH and LQKENI. V lost 2 bases, J lost 0 bases, and 16 bases lay in between. The CDR3 is 17 residues long. The CDR3 DNA sequence: TGTGCCAGCTCACCATCGAACAGCAACTTCGCTAACTATGGCTACACCTTC. Protein: CASSPSNSNFANYGYTF.

The chain carries TRBV5-1 and TRBJ2-7; 8 bases match TRBD1. This CDR3 region has 14 residues. V gave up 3 bases and J gave up 1 base; unmatched junction bases: 3. Looked up from germline, CDR1 is SGHRS and CDR2 is YFSETQ. The CDR3 DNA is TGCGCCAGCAGCTGGACAGGGCCTTCCTACGAGCAGTACTTC. Residues: CASSWTGPSYEQYF.

This clone was detected only once. The gene calls are TRBV7-2 and TRBJ1-2; 8 bases match TRBD1. This CDR3 region has 13 residues. The ends lost 6 bases at V and 3 bases at J; junction bases unmatched: 3. Germline V gene data show CDR1 as SGHTA and CDR2 as FQGNSA. The CDR3 reads CASRGQGHYGYTF. DNA of the CDR3: TGTGCCAGCAGAGGACAGGGCCACTATGGCTACACCTTC.

This chain connects TRBV20-1 to TRBJ2-3; 11 positions match TRBD2. Germline V gives CDR1 DFQATT, CDR2 SNEGSKA (reference sequence). The CDR3 spans 16 residues. The ends lost 3 bases at V and 4 bases at J; junction bases unmatched: 9. The CDR3 DNA reads TGCAGTGCTAGTAAAACTAGCGGGAGTATGGCAGATACGCAGTATTTT. It translates to CSASKTSGSMADTQYF.

The chain employs TRBV18 and TRBJ1-1; 9 bases are a match to TRBD1. V lost 3 bases, J lost 0 bases, and 8 bases stayed unmatched. The germline V gene has CDR1 KGHSH and CDR2 LQKENI. The CDR3 has 17 residues. CDR3 DNA: TGTGCCAGCTCACCCCCCGGGACAGGGAATATGAACACTGAAGCTTTCTTT. Translated: CASSPPGTGNMNTEAFF.

This rearrangement joins TRBV18 to TRBJ1-2; 9 nucleotides match TRBD1. V dropped 6 bases and J dropped 8; count of bases not matched to a gene: 7. Looked up from germline, CDR1 is KGHSH and CDR2 is LQKENI. The CDR3 is 13 residues long. CDR3 loop: CASSQGQGDGYTF. The CDR3 DNA sequence: TGTGCCAGCTCGCAGGGACAGGGTGACGGCTACACCTTC.

The rearrangement uses TRBV5-6 and TRBJ1-2, with 8 bases that match TRBD1. The CDR3 contains 12 residues. The junction had 1 base not matched to a gene; V was cut back by 2 bases and J by 7 bases. Germline lookup yields CDR1 SGHDT and CDR2 YYEEEE. The CDR3: CASSFDRGGYTF. The CDR3 DNA is TGTGCCAGCAGCTTCGACAGGGGTGGCTACACCTTC.